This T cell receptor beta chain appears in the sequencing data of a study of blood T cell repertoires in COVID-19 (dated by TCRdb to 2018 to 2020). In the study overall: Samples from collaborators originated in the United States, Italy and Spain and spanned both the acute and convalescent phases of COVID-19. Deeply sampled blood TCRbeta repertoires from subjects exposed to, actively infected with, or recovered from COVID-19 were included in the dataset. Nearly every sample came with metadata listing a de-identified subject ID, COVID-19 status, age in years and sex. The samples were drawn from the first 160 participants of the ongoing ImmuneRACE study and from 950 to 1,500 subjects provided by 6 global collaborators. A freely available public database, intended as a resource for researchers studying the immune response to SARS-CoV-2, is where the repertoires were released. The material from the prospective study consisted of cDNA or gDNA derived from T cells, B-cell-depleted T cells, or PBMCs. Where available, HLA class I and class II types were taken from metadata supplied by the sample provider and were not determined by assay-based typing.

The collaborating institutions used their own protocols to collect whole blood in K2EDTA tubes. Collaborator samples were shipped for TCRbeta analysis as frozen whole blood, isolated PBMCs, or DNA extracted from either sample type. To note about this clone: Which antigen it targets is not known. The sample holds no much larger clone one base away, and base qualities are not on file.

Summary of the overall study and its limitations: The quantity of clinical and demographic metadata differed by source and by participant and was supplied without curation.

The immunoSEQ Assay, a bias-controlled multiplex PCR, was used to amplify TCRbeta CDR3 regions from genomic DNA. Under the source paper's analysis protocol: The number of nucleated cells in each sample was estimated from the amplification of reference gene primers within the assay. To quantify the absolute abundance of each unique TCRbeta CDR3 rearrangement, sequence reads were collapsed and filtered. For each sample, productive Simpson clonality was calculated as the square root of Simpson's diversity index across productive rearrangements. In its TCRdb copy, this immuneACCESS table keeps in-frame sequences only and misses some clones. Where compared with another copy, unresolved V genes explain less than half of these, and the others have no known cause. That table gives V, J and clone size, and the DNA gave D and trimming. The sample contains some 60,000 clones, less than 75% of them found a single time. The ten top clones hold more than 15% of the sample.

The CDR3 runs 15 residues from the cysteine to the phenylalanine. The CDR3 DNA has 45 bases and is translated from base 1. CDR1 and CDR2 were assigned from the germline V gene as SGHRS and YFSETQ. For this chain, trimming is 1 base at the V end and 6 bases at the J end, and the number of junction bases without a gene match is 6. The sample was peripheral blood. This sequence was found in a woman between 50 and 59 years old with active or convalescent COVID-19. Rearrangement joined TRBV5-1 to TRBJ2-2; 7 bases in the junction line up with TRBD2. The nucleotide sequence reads TGCGCCAGCAGCTTGAGGACTAGAGGGGCCGGGGAGCTGTTTTTT. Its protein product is CASSLRTRGAGELFF.